This entry lists 26 T cell receptor beta chains sequenced from one sample in a study of blood T cell repertoires in COVID-19. Repertoires were generated with immunoSEQ multiplex PCR, while TCRdb's copy carries only in-frame clones and drops some. The table has 380,000 or so clones, approximately 87% seen once. The sample consisted of PBMCs or T cells enriched from blood (not recorded which). These receptors originate from a woman aged 25 to 39 with acute COVID-19.

The chain combines TRBV7-9 with TRBJ2-1; 10 bases agree with TRBD1. CDR3 size: 14 residues. The J segment lost 4 bases and the V segment lost 5 bases, leaving 2 bases of the junction unmatched. In germline, CDR1 is SEHNR, CDR2 FQNEAQ (reference sequence). The CDR3 is CASSGGQGYNEQFF. In DNA, the CDR3 is TGTGCCAGCAGCGGGGGACAGGGGTACAATGAGCAGTTCTTC.

In this sample, this clone turned up once. The rearrangement uses TRBV5-5 and TRBJ1-3, with TRBD1 matching over 7 bases. Germline CDR1 is SGHKS and CDR2 is YYEKEE (reference sequence). The V segment lost 3 bases and the J segment 2 bases; nucleotides outside the gene matches: 5. The CDR3 is 15 amino acids. CDR3 in amino acids: CASSSLTGPGNTIYF. Written as DNA, the CDR3 is TGTGCCAGCAGCTCCTTGACAGGGCCTGGAAACACCATATATTTT.

The genes are TRBV6-1 and TRBJ2-7, with D perhaps TRBD1 (5 bases). The CDR3 runs to 14 residues. Trimming removed 1 base at V and 7 bases at J, with 14 bases between. CDR1 and CDR2 from the germline V gene are MNHNS and SASEGT. The CDR3 nucleotides are TGTGCCAGCAGTGAAGGGGCCAGGGTAAGAGAGCAGTACTTC. It encodes CASSEGARVREQYF.

This chain links TRBV19 with TRBJ1-5; TRBD1 is a possible D gene (6 bases). The CDR3 has 14 amino acids. Germline CDR1 reads LNHDA; CDR2 reads SQIVND (reference sequence). The V gene lost 3 bases and the J gene lost 7 bases, with 13 bases spanning the gap. The CDR3 DNA reads as TGTGCCAGTAGTATCCGGCCAGGGGAACAGCCCCAGCATTTT. Translation: CASSIRPGEQPQHF.

The chain links TRBV7-2 to TRBJ2-5, with TRBD2 identical over 12 bases. J gave up 5 bases and V 5 bases, and 3 bases lay outside the gene matches. Germline V gene data show CDR1 as SGHTA and CDR2 as FQGNSA. The CDR3 spans 14 residues. The CDR3 DNA reads TGTGCCAGCAGCCCTAGCGGGGGGGATGAGACCCAGTACTTC. Amino acid sequence: CASSPSGGDETQYF.

V gene TRBV18 combines with J gene TRBJ2-5, with 7 bases identical to TRBD2. CDR3 length: 14 residues. The germline CDR1 and CDR2 sequences are KGHSH and LQKENI. With V trimmed by 3 bases and J by 5 bases, 6 bases remained unmatched. CDR3 region: CASSPSREAETQYF. The CDR3 region has the DNA TGTGCCAGCTCACCCTCTCGGGAGGCCGAGACCCAGTACTTC.

V usage is TRBV2 and J usage is TRBJ1-6; 8 bases are shared with TRBD1. Germline CDR1 SNHLY, CDR2 FYNNEI. The CDR3 has 15 amino acids. Trimming took 6 bases from V and 5 from J; bases not matched to a gene: 6. As DNA, the CDR3 is TGTGCCAGCAGCAAAGCGGGACAGGATAATTCACCCCTCCACTTT. This encodes CASSKAGQDNSPLHF.

This chain uses TRBV9 with TRBJ2-1, with 10 bases lining up with TRBD1. The length of the CDR3 is 14 residues. The V gene's germline CDR1 is SGDLS and CDR2 YYNGEE. Unmatched junction bases numbered 0, after V lost 0 bases and J lost 6 bases. The CDR3 reads CASSVGTGGNEQFF. The DNA for the CDR3 is TGTGCCAGCAGCGTAGGGACAGGGGGCAATGAGCAGTTCTTC.

This clone is a singleton in its sample. The chain couples TRBV9 to TRBJ1-4; maybe TRBD1 (5 bases). Germline V gene sequence: CDR1 SGDLS, CDR2 YYNGEE. This CDR3 is 15 amino acids long. V gave up 0 bases and J gave up 8 bases, with 14 bases separating them. CDR3 residues: CASSVGAGLWEKLFF. The CDR3 DNA sequence: TGTGCCAGCAGCGTAGGAGCAGGGCTTTGGGAAAAACTGTTTTTT.

CDR3 region: CASSRSGTPNQPQHF. CDR3 in DNA: TGTGCCAGCAGCCGTTCCGGGACACCGAATCAGCCCCAGCATTTT. The rearrangement uses TRBV3-1 (or the pseudogene TRBV3-2) and TRBJ1-5, with a possible D match to TRBD1 (6 bases). Germline-derived CDR1 and CDR2 are LGHDT and YNNKEL (reference sequence). This CDR3 has 15 amino acids. V dropped 4 bases and J dropped 4 bases, with 14 bases sitting between them.

This clone was detected once. The chain uses TRBV15 and TRBJ1-3; D gene ambiguous. In germline, CDR1 is LNHNV, CDR2 YYDKDF (reference sequence). V was shortened by 5 bases and J by 2 bases, with 19 bases between the two germline ends. This CDR3 has 17 amino acids. CDR3 sequence reads: CATSLEPVALTGNTIYF. In DNA form, the CDR3 reads TGTGCCACCAGCCTAGAACCCGTCGCTTTGACTGGAAACACCATATATTTT.

The chain carries TRBV10-3 and TRBJ1-1; the D gene is possibly TRBD1 (5 bases). Germline CDR1 ENHRY, CDR2 SYGVKD. The CDR3 is 16 residues long. V was shortened by 0 bases and J by 5 bases, with 16 bases between the two germline ends. The CDR3 reads CAISESSPGRRTEAFF. CDR3 sequence (DNA): TGTGCCATCAGTGAGTCGAGTCCAGGGCGGAGAACTGAAGCTTTCTTT.

The V gene is TRBV4-3, the J gene TRBJ2-7; 9 bases are shared with TRBD1. The V and J ends lost 2 bases and 6 bases, in that order; junction bases with no gene match: 2. The CDR3 totals 13 residues. From germline, CDR1 is LGHNA and CDR2 YSLEER. The CDR3 sequence is CASSQRTGAEQYF. CDR3 coding DNA: TGCGCCAGCAGCCAACGGACAGGGGCCGAGCAGTACTTC.

The rearrangement links TRBV11-2 to TRBJ1-1; no definite D call. The CDR3 spans 16 residues. The V gene's germline CDR1 is SGHAT and CDR2 FQNNGV. Trimming stripped 5 bases from V and 1 base from J, with 17 bases between. Here the CDR3 reads CASSLPGSGPNTEAFF. The CDR3 DNA reads TGTGCCAGCAGCCTCCCGGGATCCGGACCGAACACTGAAGCTTTCTTT.

This chain uses TRBV5-1 with TRBJ1-2, with D tentatively TRBD1 (5 bases). In germline, CDR1 is SGHRS, CDR2 YFSETQ. The CDR3 covers 15 residues. V was clipped by 4 bases and J by 7 bases, with 20 bases between them. CDR3 nucleotide sequence: TGCGCCAGCAGCAGACCCTCGGACAACCCTGTTGGCTACACCTTC. The encoded protein is CASSRPSDNPVGYTF.

The J gene is TRBJ1-1, the V gene TRBV2, with 7 positions matching TRBD1. J was trimmed by 5 bases and V by 6 bases; bases with no gene match: 12. The CDR3 runs to 15 residues. Germline lookup yields CDR1 SNHLY and CDR2 FYNNEI. In DNA form, the CDR3 reads TGTGCCAGCAGGACGACAGGGCTACTACCAACTGAAGCTTTCTTT. Protein: CASRTTGLLPTEAFF.

The chain links TRBV19 to TRBJ1-2; D gene ambiguous. The V gene lost 8 bases and the J gene lost 4 bases, with 20 bases spanning the gap. The CDR3 is 15 amino acids. Looked up from germline, CDR1 is LNHDA and CDR2 is SQIVND (reference sequence). The CDR3 loop reads CASAERNRMLYGYTF. DNA for the CDR3: TGTGCCAGTGCCGAACGGAACAGAATGCTCTATGGCTACACCTTC. Drawing the rest from reference TRBV19 and TRBJ1-2, the complete variable domain is DGGITQSPKYLFRKEGQNVTLSCEQNLNHDAMYWYRQDPGQGLRLIYYSQIVNDFQKGDIAEGYSVSREKKESFPLTVTSAQKNPTAFYLCASAERNRMLYGYTFGSGTRLTVV.

The V and J genes are TRBV23-1 and TRBJ1-6, with TRBD1 matching over 8 bases. TRBV23-1 has ORF status, its function being uncertain. V dropped 0 bases and J dropped 6; count of bases not matched to a gene: 1. The length of the CDR3 is 15 residues. This chain's CDR3 is CASSQSTGANSPLHF. The CDR3 nucleotides read TGCGCCAGCAGTCAATCGACAGGGGCTAATTCACCCCTCCACTTT.

The V and J genes are TRBV10-1 and TRBJ1-3; 7 nucleotides agree with TRBD1. Per germline, CDR1 WNHNN and CDR2 SYGVQD (reference sequence). The V gene end was trimmed by 5 bases and the J gene end by 2 bases; junction bases not matched to a gene: 3. The length of the CDR3 is 14 residues. The CDR3 reads CASSSDRAGNTIYF. The CDR3 region has the DNA TGCGCCAGCAGTTCTGACAGGGCTGGAAACACCATATATTTT.

CDR3 sequence reads: CASSQGGTEAFF. The CDR3 coding sequence is TGTGCCAGCAGCCAGGGGGGCACTGAAGCTTTCTTT. The rearrangement links TRBV7-2 to TRBJ1-1, with TRBD1 matching over 7 bases. CDR1 and CDR2 from the germline V gene are SGHTA and FQGNSA. The CDR3 extends over 12 amino acids. The V segment lost 5 bases and the J segment 4 bases; nucleotides outside the gene matches: 1.

The gene calls are TRBV25-1 and TRBJ2-7; 7 positions match TRBD1. There are 15 residues in the CDR3. Trimming cost V 4 bases and J 2 bases; bases outside gene matches: 8. Germline-derived CDR1 and CDR2 are MGHDK and SYGVNS. Here the CDR3 DNA reads TGTGCCAGCAGTGGAGACAGGGAAAGGGCCTACGAGCAGTACTTC. Translating gives CASSGDRERAYEQYF.

CDR3 amino acids: CASSFYSVGQAQSNQPQHF. In DNA form, the CDR3 reads TGTGCCAGCAGTTTCTATTCGGTAGGACAGGCGCAAAGCAATCAGCCCCAGCATTTT. This rearrangement joins TRBV28 to TRBJ1-5; TRBD1 matches 7 bases. Germline CDR1 reads MDHEN; CDR2 reads SYDVKM. Trimming cost V 3 bases and J 1 base; bases outside gene matches: 15. This CDR3 is built from 19 residues.

The gene calls are TRBV6-5 and TRBJ2-7; D may be TRBD1 (6 bases). This CDR3 spans 14 amino acids. The ends were cut back, 5 bases at V and 1 base at J, with 12 bases in the middle. The V gene's germline CDR1 is MNHEY and CDR2 SVGAGI. Here the CDR3 DNA reads TGTGCCAGCAGTAGAAAGGGGGATTCCTACGAGCAGTACTTC. It yields the protein CASSRKGDSYEQYF.

The chain couples TRBV18 to TRBJ1-5, with TRBD1 matching 7 bases. V dropped 5 bases and J dropped 4; count of bases not matched to a gene: 5. This CDR3 comprises 14 residues. Germline values: CDR1 KGHSH, CDR2 LQKENI. CDR3 residues: CASSYIQGNQPQHF. The DNA for the CDR3 is TGTGCCAGCTCATACATACAGGGGAATCAGCCCCAGCATTTT.

This clone was found once. This sequence joins TRBV10-2 and TRBJ2-3, with D uncertain. The germline gives CDR1 WSHSY, CDR2 SAAADI. The CDR3 loop spans 12 amino acids. Trimming took off 7 bases at V and 2 bases at J, with 7 bases between the two ends. CDR3 protein: CASMSHTDTQYF. In DNA form, the CDR3 reads TGCGCCAGCATGAGCCACACAGATACGCAGTATTTT.

The rearrangement uses TRBV10-3 and TRBJ1-6; D is unresolved. Trimming took 0 bases from V and 7 from J, leaving 10 bases between them. Germline V gives CDR1 ENHRY, CDR2 SYGVKD. This CDR3 has 15 residues. DNA of the CDR3: TGTGCCATCAGTGAGTCGGTACGGGTAAATTCACCCCTCCACTTT. Translated: CAISESVRVNSPLHF.